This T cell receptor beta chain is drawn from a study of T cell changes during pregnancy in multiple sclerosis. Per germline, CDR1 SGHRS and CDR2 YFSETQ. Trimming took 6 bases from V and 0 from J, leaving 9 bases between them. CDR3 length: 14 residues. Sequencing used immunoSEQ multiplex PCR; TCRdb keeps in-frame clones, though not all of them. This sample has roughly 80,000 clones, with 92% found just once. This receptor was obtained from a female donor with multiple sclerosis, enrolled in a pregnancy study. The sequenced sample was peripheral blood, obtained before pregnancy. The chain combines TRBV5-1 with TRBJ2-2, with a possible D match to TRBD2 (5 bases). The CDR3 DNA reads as TGCGCCAGCAAAGAGGGCCCGAACACCGGGGAGCTGTTTTTT. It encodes CASKEGPNTGELFF. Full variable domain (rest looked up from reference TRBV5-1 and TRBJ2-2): KAGVTQTPRYLIKTRGQQVTLSCSPISGHRSVSWYQQTPGQGLQFLFEYFSETQRNKGNFPGRFSGRQFSNSRSEMNVSTLELGDSALYLCASKEGPNTGELFFGEGSRLTVL.